This TCR beta chain was found in a study of CD4+ T cells in melanoma. A remark on this clone: Its target is not known.

Here immunoSEQ multiplex PCR was the method, and the copy in TCRdb shows in-frame clones only, minus some. The sample lists about 120,000 clones, about 90% occurring once. Germline V gene data show CDR1 as MDHEN and CDR2 as SYDVKM. There are 13 residues in the CDR3. With 5 bases clipped from V and 4 bases from J, the junction kept 4 bases outside the gene matches. Findings and caveats of the study: CD8+ T cell, macrophage and B cell function reportedly correlated with neoantigen-specific CD4+ T cells.

This chain uses TRBV28 with TRBJ1-2; 7 nucleotides agree with TRBD1. Sequencing input: peripheral blood. The TCR sequence derives from a human donor with melanoma. CDR3 nucleotides: TGTGCCAGCAGTCGGACAGGCTTCTATGGCTACACCTTC. The encoded protein is CASSRTGFYGYTF.